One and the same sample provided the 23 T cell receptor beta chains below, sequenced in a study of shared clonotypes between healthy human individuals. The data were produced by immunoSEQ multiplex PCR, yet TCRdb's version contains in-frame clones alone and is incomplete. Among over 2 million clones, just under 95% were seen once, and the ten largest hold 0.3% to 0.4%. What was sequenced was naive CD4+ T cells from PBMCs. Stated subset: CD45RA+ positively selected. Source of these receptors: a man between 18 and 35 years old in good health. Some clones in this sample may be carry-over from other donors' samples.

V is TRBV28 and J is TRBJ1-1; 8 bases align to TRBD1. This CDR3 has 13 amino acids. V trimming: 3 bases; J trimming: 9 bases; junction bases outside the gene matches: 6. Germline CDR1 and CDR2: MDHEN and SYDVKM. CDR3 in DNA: TGTGCCAGCAGTTTTGACAGGGGACGGAAAGCTTTCTTT. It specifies CASSFDRGRKAFF.

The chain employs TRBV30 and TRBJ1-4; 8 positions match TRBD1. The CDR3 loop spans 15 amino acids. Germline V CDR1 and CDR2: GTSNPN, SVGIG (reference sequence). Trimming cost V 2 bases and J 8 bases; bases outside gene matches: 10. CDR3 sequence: CAWSLRRTGKEKLFF. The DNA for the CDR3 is TGTGCCTGGAGTCTTCGAAGGACAGGGAAGGAAAAACTGTTTTTT.

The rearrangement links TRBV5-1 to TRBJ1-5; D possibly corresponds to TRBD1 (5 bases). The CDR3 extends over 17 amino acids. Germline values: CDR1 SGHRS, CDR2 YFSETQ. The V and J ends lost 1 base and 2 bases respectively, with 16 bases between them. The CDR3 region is CASSLKPVEGGNQPQHF. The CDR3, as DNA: TGCGCCAGCAGCTTGAAACCGGTCGAAGGGGGCAATCAGCCCCAGCATTTT.

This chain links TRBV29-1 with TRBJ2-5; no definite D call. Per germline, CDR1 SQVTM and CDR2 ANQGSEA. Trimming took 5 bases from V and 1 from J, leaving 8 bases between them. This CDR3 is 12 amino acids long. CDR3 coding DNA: TGCAGCGTTAGCGCCTTCCAAGAGACCCAGTACTTC. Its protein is CSVSAFQETQYF.

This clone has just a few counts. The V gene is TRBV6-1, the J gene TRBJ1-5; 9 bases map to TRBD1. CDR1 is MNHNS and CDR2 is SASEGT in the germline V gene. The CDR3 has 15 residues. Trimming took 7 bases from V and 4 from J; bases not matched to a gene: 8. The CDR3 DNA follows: TGTGCCAGCACCAAAAAGGGACAGGGTAATCAGCCCCAGCATTTT. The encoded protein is CASTKKGQGNQPQHF.

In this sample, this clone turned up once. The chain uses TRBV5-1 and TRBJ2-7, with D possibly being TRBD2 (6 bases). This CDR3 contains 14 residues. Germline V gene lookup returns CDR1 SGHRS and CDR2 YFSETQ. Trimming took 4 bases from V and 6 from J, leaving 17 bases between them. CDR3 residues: CASSRPGRRGEQYF. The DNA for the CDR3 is TGCGCCAGCAGCAGGCCCGGGAGAAGGGGCGAGCAGTACTTC.

The CDR3 region is CASSGTQSSYEQYF. The CDR3 region has the DNA TGTGCCAGCAGCGGGACACAGAGCTCCTACGAGCAGTACTTC. This chain uses TRBV27 with TRBJ2-7; tentatively, D is TRBD1 (6 bases). Deletions cut 6 bases from V and 0 bases from J, with 12 bases between. The CDR3 spans 14 residues. CDR1 and CDR2 from the germline V gene are MNHEY and SMNVEV (reference sequence).

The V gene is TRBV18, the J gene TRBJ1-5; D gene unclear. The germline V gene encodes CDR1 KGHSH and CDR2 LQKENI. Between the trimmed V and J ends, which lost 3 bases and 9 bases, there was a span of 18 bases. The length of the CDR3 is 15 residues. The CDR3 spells CASSPPEAGPGPQHF. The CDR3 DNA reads TGTGCCAGCTCACCCCCGGAGGCAGGTCCAGGGCCCCAGCATTTT.

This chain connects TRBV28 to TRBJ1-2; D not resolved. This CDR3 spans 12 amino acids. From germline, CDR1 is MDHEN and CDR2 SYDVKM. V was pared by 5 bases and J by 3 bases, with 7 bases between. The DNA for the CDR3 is TGTGCCAGCAGTAGGGATGACTATGGCTACACCTTC. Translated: CASSRDDYGYTF.

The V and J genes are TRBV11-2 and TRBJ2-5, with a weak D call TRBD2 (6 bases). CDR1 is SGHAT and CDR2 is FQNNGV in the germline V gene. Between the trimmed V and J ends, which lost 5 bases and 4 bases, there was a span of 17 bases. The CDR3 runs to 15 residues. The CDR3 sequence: CASSLTTSFVETQYF. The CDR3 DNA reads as TGTGCCAGCAGCCTAACCACTAGCTTCGTAGAGACCCAGTACTTC.

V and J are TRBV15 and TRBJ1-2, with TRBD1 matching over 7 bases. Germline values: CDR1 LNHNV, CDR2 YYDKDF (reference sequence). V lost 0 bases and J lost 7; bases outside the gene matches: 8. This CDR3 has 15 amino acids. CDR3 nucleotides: TGTGCCACCAGCAGAGACGACAGGGTCGTAAGTGGCTACACCTTC. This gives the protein CATSRDDRVVSGYTF. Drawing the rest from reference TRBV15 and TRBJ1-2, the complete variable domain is DAMVIQNPRYQVTQFGKPVTLSCSQTLNHNVMYWYQQKSSQAPKLLFHYYDKDFNNEADTPDNFQSRRPNTSFCFLDIRSPGLGDTAMYLCATSRDDRVVSGYTFGSGTRLTVV.

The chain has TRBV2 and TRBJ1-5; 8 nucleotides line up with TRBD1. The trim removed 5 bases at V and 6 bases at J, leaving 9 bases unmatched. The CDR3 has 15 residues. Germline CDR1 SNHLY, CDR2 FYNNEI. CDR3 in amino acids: CASSTDRAGSQPQHF. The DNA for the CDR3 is TGTGCCAGCAGTACGGACAGGGCAGGTAGTCAGCCCCAGCATTTT.

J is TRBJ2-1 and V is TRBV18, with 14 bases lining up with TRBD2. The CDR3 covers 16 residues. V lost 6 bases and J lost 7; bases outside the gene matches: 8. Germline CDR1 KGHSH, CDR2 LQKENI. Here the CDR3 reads CASSQGLAGVWNEQFF. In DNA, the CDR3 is TGTGCCAGCTCTCAGGGACTAGCGGGAGTATGGAATGAGCAGTTCTTC.

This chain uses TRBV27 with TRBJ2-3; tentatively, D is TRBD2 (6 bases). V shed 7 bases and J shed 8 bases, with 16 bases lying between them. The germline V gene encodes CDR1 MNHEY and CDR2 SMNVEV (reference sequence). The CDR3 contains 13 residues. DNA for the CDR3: TGTGCCAGCACCGTCCCCGGGGGTACTACGCAGTATTTT. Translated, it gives CASTVPGGTTQYF.

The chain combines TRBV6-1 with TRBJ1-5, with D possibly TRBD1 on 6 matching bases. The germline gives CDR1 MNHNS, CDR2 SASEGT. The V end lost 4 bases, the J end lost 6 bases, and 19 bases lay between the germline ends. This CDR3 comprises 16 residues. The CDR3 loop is CASSARGQGEVQPQHF. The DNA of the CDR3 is TGTGCCAGCAGTGCCCGGGGGCAGGGAGAGGTTCAGCCCCAGCATTTT.

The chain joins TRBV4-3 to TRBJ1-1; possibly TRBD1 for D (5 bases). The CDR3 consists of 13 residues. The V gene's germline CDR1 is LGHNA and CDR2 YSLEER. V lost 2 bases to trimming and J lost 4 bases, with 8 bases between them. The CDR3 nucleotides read TGCGCCAGCAGCCAAAGGGGCGTCACTGAAGCTTTCTTT. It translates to CASSQRGVTEAFF.

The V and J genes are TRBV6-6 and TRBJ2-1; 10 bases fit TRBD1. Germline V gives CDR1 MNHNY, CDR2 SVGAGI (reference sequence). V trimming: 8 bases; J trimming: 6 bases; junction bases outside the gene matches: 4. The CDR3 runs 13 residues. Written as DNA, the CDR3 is TGTGCCAGCGTGGGGACAGGGGTCAATGAGCAGTTCTTC. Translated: CASVGTGVNEQFF.

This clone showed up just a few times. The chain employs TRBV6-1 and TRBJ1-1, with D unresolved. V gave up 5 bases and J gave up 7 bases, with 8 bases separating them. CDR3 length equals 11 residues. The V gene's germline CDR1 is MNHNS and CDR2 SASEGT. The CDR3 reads CASSTLSEAFF. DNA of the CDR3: TGTGCCAGCAGTACCCTTAGTGAAGCTTTCTTT.

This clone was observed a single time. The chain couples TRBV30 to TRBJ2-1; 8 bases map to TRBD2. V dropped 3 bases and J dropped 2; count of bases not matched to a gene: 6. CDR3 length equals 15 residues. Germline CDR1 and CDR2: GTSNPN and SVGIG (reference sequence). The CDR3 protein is CAWRRGAGAYNEQFF. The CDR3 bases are TGTGCCTGGAGGAGGGGAGCGGGGGCCTACAATGAGCAGTTCTTC.

CDR3 coding DNA: TGCGCCAGCAGTGAGGGGAAGGGGTCGGAGCAGTACTTC. It is translated as CASSEGKGSEQYF. The chain has TRBV10-1 and TRBJ2-7; TRBD1 is a possible D gene (5 bases). The CDR3 runs 13 residues. CDR1 WNHNN and CDR2 SYGVQD come from the germline V gene (reference sequence). V lost 2 bases and J lost 7, with 12 bases in between.

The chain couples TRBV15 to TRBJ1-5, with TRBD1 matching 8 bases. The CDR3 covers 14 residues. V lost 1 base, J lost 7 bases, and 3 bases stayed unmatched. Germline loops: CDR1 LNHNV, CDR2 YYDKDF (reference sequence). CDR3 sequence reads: CATSRVTGDQPQHF. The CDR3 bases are TGTGCCACCAGCAGAGTGACAGGGGACCAGCCCCAGCATTTT. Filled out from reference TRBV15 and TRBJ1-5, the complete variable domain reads DAMVIQNPRYQVTQFGKPVTLSCSQTLNHNVMYWYQQKSSQAPKLLFHYYDKDFNNEADTPDNFQSRRPNTSFCFLDIRSPGLGDTAMYLCATSRVTGDQPQHFGDGTRLSIL.

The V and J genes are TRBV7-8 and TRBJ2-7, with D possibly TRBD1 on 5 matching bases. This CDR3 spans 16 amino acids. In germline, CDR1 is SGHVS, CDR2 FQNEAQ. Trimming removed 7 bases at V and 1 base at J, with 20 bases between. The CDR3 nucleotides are TGTGCCAGCACGTTCGCGTTTGACAGCGTTTCCTACGAGCAGTACTTC. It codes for CASTFAFDSVSYEQYF. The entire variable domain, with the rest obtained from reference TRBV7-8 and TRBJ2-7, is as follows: GAGVSQSPRYKVAKRGQDVALRCDPISGHVSLFWYQQALGQGPEFLTYFQNEAQLDKSGLPSDRFFAERPEGSVSTLKIQRTQQEDSAVYLCASTFAFDSVSYEQYFGPGTRLTVT.

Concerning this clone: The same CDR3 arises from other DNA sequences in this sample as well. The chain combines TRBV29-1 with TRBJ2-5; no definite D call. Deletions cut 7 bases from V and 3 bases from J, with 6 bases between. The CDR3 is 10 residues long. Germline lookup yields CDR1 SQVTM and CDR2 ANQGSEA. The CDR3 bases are TGCAGCGCGGGCGAAGAGACCCAGTACTTC. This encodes CSAGEETQYF.